A selection of T cell receptor beta chains follows, all from one sample in a study of blood T cell repertoires in COVID-19. Libraries were prepared by immunoSEQ multiplex PCR; TCRdb keeps only in-frame clonotypes and omits some of them. Here the sample spans about 140,000 clones, around 73% being singletons. The specimen was peripheral blood. These receptors all stem from a woman aged 45-60 years with active or convalescent COVID-19. Each CDR3 is given with its conserved first and last residue. The D gene is left open where the match is weak. Clone size is shown for a subset of rows, as once, few, many or a class of expanded clone.

clone_size d_call j_call v_call cdr3_nt cdr3_aa
NA NA TRBJ1-5 TRBV6-6 TGTGCCAGCAGTCCATTGGCAGGGAGCAATCAGCCCCAGCATTTT CASSPLAGSNQPQHF
NA NA TRBJ1-2 TRBV9 TGTGCCAGCAGCCCCAGACAGTATTCGGACTATGGCTACACCTTC CASSPRQYSDYGYTF
NA NA TRBJ1-2 TRBV7-2 TGTGCCAGCAGCCCACCAACAGGGAACGGCTACACCTTC CASSPPTGNGYTF
NA NA TRBJ2-7 TRBV28 TGTGCCAGCAGTATCCATGGTTCTCGAGAGAACTACGAGCAGTACTTC CASSIHGSRENYEQYF
NA NA TRBJ1-1 TRBV15 TGTGCCACCAGCAGGTACCGGGGCACTGAAGCTTTCTTT CATSRYRGTEAFF
NA TRBD1 TRBJ2-7 TRBV6-5 TGTGCCAGCACCCGGACAGGGCACTACGAGCAGTACTTC CASTRTGHYEQYF
NA NA TRBJ1-1 TRBV5-1 TGCGCCAGCAGCTCCGGGACACGAGGGGCTGAAGCTTTCTTT CASSSGTRGAEAFF
NA NA TRBJ1-1 TRBV14 TGTGCCAGCAGCCAGGGAGGAAACACTGAAGCTTTCTTT CASSQGGNTEAFF
NA NA TRBJ2-3 TRBV2 TGTGCCAGCAGGCCAGGGTGGGGGGGCGCAGATACGCAGTATTTT CASRPGWGGADTQYF
NA NA TRBJ1-5 TRBV6-2/TRBV6-3 TGTGCCAGCAGCTCAGGGTATAGCAATCAGCCCCAGCATTTT CASSSGYSNQPQHF
NA NA TRBJ1-1 TRBV4-3 TGCGCCAGCAGCCAAGATCGGAGGAACACTGAAGCTTTCTTT CASSQDRRNTEAFF
NA TRBD1 TRBJ2-7 TRBV5-6 TGTGCCAGCAGCTTAACAGGGGCCCTCTCCTACGAGCAGTACTTC CASSLTGALSYEQYF
few TRBD1 TRBJ2-2 TRBV4-3 TGCGCCAGCAGCCAAGGATTCCGGGACAGGAACACCGGGGAGCTGTTTTTT CASSQGFRDRNTGELFF
NA NA TRBJ2-7 TRBV28 TGTGCCAGCAGTTGGGGCCCAAATAGAGCCCCCCAGCAGTACTTC CASSWGPNRAPQQYF
NA NA TRBJ1-1 TRBV27 TGTGCCAGCAGCCGACCTCAAAGCGGGGGGCGGTATATGAACACTGAAGCTTTCTTT CASSRPQSGGRYMNTEAFF
NA TRBD1 TRBJ2-3 TRBV7-3 TGTGCCAGCAGCTTGGACAGGGGGGCAGATACGCAGTATTTT CASSLDRGADTQYF
NA NA TRBJ1-1 TRBV7-2 TGTGCCAGCAGCTTCAGGGGAGAAGCTTTCTTT CASSFRGEAFF
NA NA TRBJ2-7 TRBV28 TGTGCCAGCAGACCACAGGGCACCTACGAGCAGTACTTC CASRPQGTYEQYF
NA TRBD2 TRBJ2-1 TRBV18 TGTGCCAGCTCACCACCGGGACTAGCGGGGGGCTCCTACAATGAGCAGTTCTTC CASSPPGLAGGSYNEQFF
NA TRBD2 TRBJ2-5 TRBV6-2/TRBV6-3 TGTGCCAGCAGTCTAGCGGGGGTTCGGGAGACCCAGTACTTC CASSLAGVRETQYF
NA TRBD1 TRBJ2-2 TRBV5-1 TGCGCCAGCAGCTCGGGAGCCGGGACAGGGATCGGGGAGCTGTTTTTT CASSSGAGTGIGELFF
NA TRBD2 TRBJ2-1 TRBV27 TGTGCCAGCAGTTCAAGACTAGCGGGACCCTACAATGAGCAGTTCTTC CASSSRLAGPYNEQFF
NA NA TRBJ1-1 TRBV7-2 TGTGCCAGCAGCTCTCCAGGGGCCGGTCAACTCCAAGCTTTCTTT CASSSPGAGQLQAFF
NA NA TRBJ1-1 TRBV19 TGTGCCAGTATCCATAGGGGATACACTGAAGCTTTCTTT CASIHRGYTEAFF
once TRBD1 TRBJ1-1 TRBV28 TGTGCCAGCAGCCCCCCCCTAAGGGGGCCCACTGAAGCTTTCTTT CASSPPLRGPTEAFF
NA TRBD1 TRBJ1-6 TRBV30 TGTGCCTGGAGTGTACACTGGACAGGGAGTTCTTCACCCCTCCACTTT CAWSVHWTGSSSPLHF
NA TRBD2 TRBJ2-2 TRBV30 TGTGCCTGGAGTGCCGGGACTATCACCGGGGAGCTGTTTTTT CAWSAGTITGELFF
NA TRBD2 TRBJ2-1 TRBV19 TGTGCCGTGGTGCTAGCGGTAAGCTACAATGAGCAGTTCTTC CAVVLAVSYNEQFF
NA NA TRBJ2-7 TRBV7-2 TGTGCCAGCATCCAAACCGGGGGTCAGTACGAGCAGTACTTC CASIQTGGQYEQYF
NA TRBD1 TRBJ1-2 TRBV3-1/TRBV3-2 TGTGCCAGCAGCCACGGAGACAGGGCTGGCTATGGCTACACCTTC CASSHGDRAGYGYTF
NA NA TRBJ1-2 TRBV7-2 TGTGCCAGCAGCTACAACCGGGACATTGAGGGTGGCTACACCTTC CASSYNRDIEGGYTF
NA TRBD2 TRBJ2-5 TRBV19 TGTGCCAGTAGTATATTAGCGGGGGGTCAAGAGACCCAGTACTTC CASSILAGGQETQYF
once NA TRBJ2-7 TRBV28 TGTGCCAGCAGCCCCCCCGTGGTGAGCTACGAGCAGTACTTC CASSPPVVSYEQYF
NA TRBD1 TRBJ2-7 TRBV19 TGTGCCAGTAGTATGGACCACAGGGGGACTTACGAGCAGTACTTC CASSMDHRGTYEQYF
NA TRBD1 TRBJ2-1 TRBV30 TGTGCCTGGAGTCGGGACAGGGGCACTGTGGGCGAGCAGTTCTTC CAWSRDRGTVGEQFF
NA TRBD2 TRBJ2-3 TRBV3-1/TRBV3-2 TGTGCCAGCAGCCAAGGGGCTAGCGGGAGCACAGATACGCAGTATTTT CASSQGASGSTDTQYF
NA TRBD1 TRBJ2-3 TRBV6-5 TGTGCCAGCTCCCGGACAGGGACCACGCAGTATTTT CASSRTGTTQYF
NA NA TRBJ1-3 TRBV3-1/TRBV3-2 TGTGCCAGCAGCCCAGCAGGGATTCGGAGAAACACCATATATTTT CASSPAGIRRNTIYF
few TRBD2 TRBJ2-1 TRBV28 TGTGCCAGCAGGAAGCCTGGGACTAGCGGACCGAGCTCCTACAATGAGCAGTTCTTC CASRKPGTSGPSSYNEQFF
few NA TRBJ2-3 TRBV4-3 TGCGCCAGCAGCCAAGATCTTGGACACATTACAGATACGCAGTATTTT CASSQDLGHITDTQYF
NA NA TRBJ2-7 TRBV9 TGTGCCAGCAGCACCGCGGGTGATACCTACGAGCAGTACTTC CASSTAGDTYEQYF
few NA TRBJ2-1 TRBV11-2 TGTGCCAGCAGCTTAGGACCCTCTAGCTCCTACAATGAGCAGTTCTTC CASSLGPSSSYNEQFF
NA NA TRBJ1-1 TRBV5-4 TGTGCCAGCAGCCGAGAGGGTACAAGGATGAACACTGAAGCTTTCTTT CASSREGTRMNTEAFF
NA NA TRBJ1-1 TRBV7-9 TGTGCCAGCAGCTCCGGACGGAGGGGAACTGAAGCTTTCTTT CASSSGRRGTEAFF
NA TRBD1 TRBJ1-1 TRBV30 TGTGCCTGGAGTCAGCCGGGACAGAGTGAGAAGGCTTTCTTT CAWSQPGQSEKAFF
NA TRBD2 TRBJ2-1 TRBV19 TGTGCCAGTAGTATGGGTAGCGGGATCGATAGTGAGCAGTTCTTC CASSMGSGIDSEQFF
NA TRBD2 TRBJ2-7 TRBV28 TGTGCCAGCAGTGAGACTAGCGGGAGGCTCCACGAGCAGTACTTC CASSETSGRLHEQYF
NA NA TRBJ1-5 TRBV18 TGTGCCAGCTCACCACCCTCCGCTCGGGGCAATCAGCCCCAGCATTTT CASSPPSARGNQPQHF
NA NA TRBJ1-6 TRBV25-1 TGTGCCAGCAGTGAATGGGGCAACGAATCACCCCTCCACTTT CASSEWGNESPLHF
NA NA TRBJ2-5 TRBV7-9 TGTGCCAGCAGCTCCGTGTACCAAGAGACCCAGTACTTC CASSSVYQETQYF
NA NA TRBJ2-3 TRBV4-3 TGCGCCAGCAGCCAAACTCAGGGGAGCTGGGGAGATACGCAGTATTTT CASSQTQGSWGDTQYF